The 27 T cell receptor beta chains below were found in one sample sequenced in a study of cytomegalovirus exposure and HLA in healthy donors. The PCR contained 60 Vbeta and 13 Jbeta primers. Using immunoSEQ multiplex PCR, the repertoire was profiled, and TCRdb retains in-frame clones only, with some absent. The table has around 150,000 clones, 65% to 70% seen once. Sequencing used PBMCs. These receptor sequences come from a man between 25 and 39 years old in good health and CMV-seropositive.

This chain links TRBV7-8 with TRBJ2-7, with 7 positions matching TRBD1. V was clipped by 5 bases and J by 2 bases; unmatched bases: 3. The CDR3 has 13 residues. Germline-derived CDR1 and CDR2 are SGHVS and FQNEAQ. CDR3 nucleotides: TGTGCCAGCAGCCAGGGACAGCCCTACGAGCAGTACTTC. It translates to CASSQGQPYEQYF.

The chain recombines TRBV6-1 with TRBJ1-5; tentatively, D is TRBD1 (6 bases). The V end was cut by 8 bases, the J end by 3 bases, with 14 bases between. This CDR3 contains 14 residues. Germline V gene data show CDR1 as MNHNS and CDR2 as SASEGT. CDR3 in DNA: TGTGCCAGCGGTCAGGGGATGGTCAATCAGCCCCAGCATTTT. The encoded protein is CASGQGMVNQPQHF.

The chain has TRBV7-9 and TRBJ2-7; 8 positions match TRBD1. J gave up 0 bases and V 5 bases, and 12 bases lay outside the gene matches. The CDR3 runs to 17 residues. Germline lookup yields CDR1 SEHNR and CDR2 FQNEAQ (reference sequence). The CDR3 reads CASSPKSGQGHSYEQYF. The CDR3 nucleotides are TGTGCCAGCAGCCCAAAATCCGGACAGGGTCACTCCTACGAGCAGTACTTC. The full variable domain, with the rest looked up from reference TRBV7-9 and TRBJ2-7, is DTGVSQNPRHKITKRGQNVTFRCDPISEHNRLYWYRQTLGQGPEFLTYFQNEAQLEKSRLLSDRFSAERPKGSFSTLEIQRTEQGDSAMYLCASSPKSGQGHSYEQYFGPGTRLTVT.

CDR3 DNA: TGCGCCAGCAGCCCCCCAGTGGGGGGTGTCCTTCGGGGGCAGTTCTTC. This translates into CASSPPVGGVLRGQFF. The chain combines TRBV4-1 with TRBJ2-1; possibly TRBD2 for D (6 bases). The germline gives CDR1 MGHRA, CDR2 YSYEKL. The CDR3 covers 16 residues. V was shortened by 4 bases and J by 12 bases, with 25 bases between the two germline ends.

The V call is TRBV6-1, the J call TRBJ1-5; a possible D gene is TRBD1 (6 bases). CDR1 is MNHNS, CDR2 SASEGT, per germline. V gave up 6 bases and J gave up 15 bases, with 21 bases separating them. This CDR3 has 13 amino acids. The CDR3 is CASSYGDWTERHF. The CDR3 nucleotides are TGTGCCAGCAGCTACGGCGACTGGACAGAACGGCATTTT.

The chain uses TRBV15 and TRBJ2-3; 8 bases are a match to TRBD1. The CDR3 is 14 amino acids. CDR1 and CDR2 from the germline V gene are LNHNV and YYDKDF (reference sequence). J was trimmed by 6 bases and V by 4 bases; bases with no gene match: 6. CDR3 region: CATSIRTGSDTQYF. The CDR3 DNA follows: TGTGCCACCAGCATCCGGACAGGGAGTGATACGCAGTATTTT.

This clone has more than one count but fewer than ten. The chain's CDR3 is CASSQGQGNTEAFF. CDR3 in DNA: TGTGCCAGCAGTCAAGGGCAGGGGAACACTGAAGCTTTCTTT. This chain joins TRBV6-6 and TRBJ1-1; the D gene is possibly TRBD1 (5 bases). The V end lost 5 bases, the J end lost 1 base, and 11 bases lay between the germline ends. Germline CDR1 reads MNHNY; CDR2 reads SVGAGI (reference sequence). This CDR3 comprises 14 residues.

The chain has TRBV5-4 and TRBJ2-3; TRBD2 might be the D (5 bases). Trimming removed 0 bases at V and 0 bases at J, with 14 bases between. Germline V gene sequence: CDR1 SGHNT, CDR2 YYREEE (reference sequence). The CDR3 runs to 17 residues. CDR3 amino acids: CASSLGWAGPSTDTQYF. CDR3 bases: TGTGCCAGCAGCTTGGGTTGGGCGGGTCCTAGCACAGATACGCAGTATTTT.

J is TRBJ2-7 and V is TRBV4-1; tentative D call: TRBD2 (6 bases). Per the germline V gene, CDR1 is MGHRA and CDR2 is YSYEKL. V was clipped by 4 bases and J by 1 base, with 14 bases between them. The CDR3 is 15 amino acids. The DNA for the CDR3 is TGCGCCAGCAGCCTTTTTGAGGGAGGATCCTACGAGCAGTACTTC. Translating gives CASSLFEGGSYEQYF.

V gene TRBV7-9 combines with J gene TRBJ2-7, with 8 nucleotides matching TRBD2. Looked up from germline, CDR1 is SEHNR and CDR2 is FQNEAQ (reference sequence). The CDR3 runs 18 residues. With 0 bases clipped from V and 0 bases from J, the junction kept 10 bases outside the gene matches. The CDR3 DNA follows: TGTGCCAGCAGCTTAGCAGACAGACTAGCGCGAGACTCCTACGAGCAGTACTTC. Its translation: CASSLADRLARDSYEQYF. The full variable domain, rest sourced from reference TRBV7-9 and TRBJ2-7, is DTGVSQNPRHKITKRGQNVTFRCDPISEHNRLYWYRQTLGQGPEFLTYFQNEAQLEKSRLLSDRFSAERPKGSFSTLEIQRTEQGDSAMYLCASSLADRLARDSYEQYFGPGTRLTVT.

The rearrangement joins TRBV21-1 to TRBJ2-3; the table calls TRBD1, which could not be checked here. TRBV21-1 is a documented pseudogene. The CDR3 extends over 15 amino acids. CDR3 DNA sequence: TGTGCCAGCAGCAAAGCGGACATTGACACAGATACGCAGTATTTT. Its protein is CASSKADIDTDTQYF.

The rearrangement uses TRBV5-1 and TRBJ1-1, with a possible D match to TRBD1 (6 bases). Germline assignment: CDR1 SGHRS and CDR2 YFSETQ. The CDR3 sequence is 16 residues long. V dropped 1 base and J dropped 2 bases, with 15 bases sitting between them. CDR3 nucleotide sequence: TGCGCCAGCAGCTTGAAGGACAGCAATTTTAACACTGAAGCTTTCTTT. Translating gives CASSLKDSNFNTEAFF.

The rearrangement links TRBV5-6 to TRBJ2-7, with a possible D match to TRBD1 (5 bases). V lost 1 base and J 5 bases, leaving 10 bases between the germline ends. CDR3 length: 13 amino acids. CDR1 is SGHDT, CDR2 YYEEEE, per germline. The CDR3: CASSLWQGNEQYF. For the CDR3, the DNA is TGTGCCAGCAGCTTGTGGCAGGGTAACGAGCAGTACTTC.

V usage is TRBV5-5 and J usage is TRBJ1-1; D is undetermined. The germline V and J ends were trimmed by 4 bases and 2 bases, with 9 bases remaining between them. This CDR3 contains 13 residues. The germline gives CDR1 SGHKS, CDR2 YYEKEE (reference sequence). In DNA, the CDR3 is TGTGCCAGCAGCCAACTTCCCAACACTGAAGCTTTCTTT. Protein product: CASSQLPNTEAFF.

This clone was recorded only once. V usage is TRBV6-6 and J usage is TRBJ2-7, with D maybe TRBD1 (7 bases). With 6 bases removed from V and 5 bases from J, the gap between germline ends came to 14 bases. CDR3 size: 13 residues. In germline, CDR1 is MNHNY, CDR2 SVGAGI (reference sequence). The CDR3 nucleotides are TGTGCCAGCAGGCGACAGGGAGGTCACGAGCAGTACTTC. It is translated as CASRRQGGHEQYF.

The rearrangement uses TRBV6-6 and TRBJ2-1, with 11 bases identical to TRBD2. There are 14 residues in the CDR3. Germline V gene sequence: CDR1 MNHNY, CDR2 SVGAGI (reference sequence). The junction had 6 bases not matched to a gene; V was cut back by 7 bases and J by 7 bases. For the CDR3, the DNA is TGTGCCAGCACCGCTAGCGGGAGGAGAAATGAGCAGTTCTTC. Translated, it gives CASTASGRRNEQFF.

The rearrangement joins TRBV7-9 to TRBJ2-7; D remains ambiguous. Trimming left V 1 base short and J 3 bases short, with 7 bases between. The CDR3 runs to 13 residues. Germline CDR1 and CDR2: SEHNR and FQNEAQ (reference sequence). This CDR3 is CASSLGELYEQYF. The CDR3 bases are TGTGCCAGCAGCTTAGGTGAGCTCTACGAGCAGTACTTC.

The chain employs TRBV28 and TRBJ2-7; D is unresolved. V was pared by 3 bases and J by 7 bases, with 13 bases between. Germline lookup yields CDR1 MDHEN and CDR2 SYDVKM. The CDR3 is 13 amino acids. The CDR3 loop is CASSLPPTGEQYF. The CDR3 bases are TGTGCCAGCAGTTTGCCCCCTACCGGGGAGCAGTACTTC.

The genes are TRBV19 and TRBJ2-5, with D tentatively TRBD2 (6 bases). The CDR3 covers 16 residues. The germline V and J ends were trimmed by 4 bases and 5 bases, with 20 bases remaining between them. CDR1 is LNHDA and CDR2 is SQIVND in the germline V gene (reference sequence). CDR3 protein: CASSSRDPGGRETQYF. DNA for the CDR3: TGTGCCAGTAGTAGCCGGGACCCCGGGGGTCGGGAGACCCAGTACTTC.

The chain uses TRBV11-3 and TRBJ2-2; tentative D call: TRBD2 (6 bases). V was cut by 3 bases and J by 7 bases, with 30 bases left in between. This CDR3 is 20 amino acids long. Germline CDR1 and CDR2: SGHNT and YENEEA. CDR3 sequence reads: CASSFPVTRTTQFMDGELFF. The CDR3 bases are TGTGCCAGCAGCTTTCCCGTCACTAGGACTACTCAGTTTATGGACGGGGAGCTGTTTTTT.

The V call is TRBV5-1, the J call TRBJ2-2; 11 positions match TRBD2. Germline trimming cut 0 bases from V and 6 bases from J; bases unmatched to any gene: 10. Germline V gene data show CDR1 as SGHRS and CDR2 as YFSETQ. CDR3 length: 18 amino acids. CDR3 residues: CASSLATSLAGGAGELFF. The CDR3 DNA sequence: TGCGCCAGCAGCTTGGCTACCTCTCTAGCGGGAGGTGCCGGGGAGCTGTTTTTT. Filled out from reference TRBV5-1 and TRBJ2-2, the complete variable domain reads KAGVTQTPRYLIKTRGQQVTLSCSPISGHRSVSWYQQTPGQGLQFLFEYFSETQRNKGNFPGRFSGRQFSNSRSEMNVSTLELGDSALYLCASSLATSLAGGAGELFFGEGSRLTVL.

The chain links TRBV28 to TRBJ2-3, with 7 bases fitting TRBD1. The CDR3 is 14 amino acids. In germline, CDR1 is MDHEN, CDR2 SYDVKM. Trimming removed 4 bases from V and 1 base from J; junction bases left unmatched: 2. The CDR3 nucleotides read TGTGCCAGCAGTTCCGGACAGGGCACAGATACGCAGTATTTT. It specifies CASSSGQGTDTQYF.

This chain links TRBV5-1 with TRBJ2-5; 7 bases agree with TRBD2. This CDR3 is 14 amino acids long. Losses at the gene ends were 5 bases for V and 4 bases for J; bases not matched to a gene: 8. Germline V gives CDR1 SGHRS, CDR2 YFSETQ. The CDR3: CASRDPGEGETQYF. The CDR3 DNA sequence: TGCGCCAGCAGGGACCCCGGGGAGGGAGAGACCCAGTACTTC. The whole variable domain, filled in from reference TRBV5-1 and TRBJ2-5, reads KAGVTQTPRYLIKTRGQQVTLSCSPISGHRSVSWYQQTPGQGLQFLFEYFSETQRNKGNFPGRFSGRQFSNSRSEMNVSTLELGDSALYLCASRDPGEGETQYFGPGTRLLVL.

V is TRBV28 and J is TRBJ1-1; D remains unclear. The CDR3 runs to 15 residues. Germline CDR1 MDHEN, CDR2 SYDVKM. V lost 6 bases to trimming and J lost 3 bases, with 17 bases between them. CDR3 nucleotides: TGTGCCAGCAGCTTACGATGGGTTGGAGACACTGAAGCTTTCTTT. It encodes CASSLRWVGDTEAFF.

The rearrangement uses TRBV2 and TRBJ1-3; D possibly corresponds to TRBD1 (5 bases). Germline CDR1 is SNHLY and CDR2 is FYNNEI. The CDR3 length is 15 residues. V shed 6 bases and J shed 4 bases, with 16 bases lying between them. Here the CDR3 reads CASRGDLSLGNTIYF. CDR3 coding DNA: TGTGCCAGCAGGGGGGACTTGTCACTCGGAAACACCATATATTTT.

The chain couples TRBV6-5 to TRBJ1-1; D gene uncertain. V was cut by 2 bases and J by 4 bases, with 11 bases left in between. Germline CDR1 and CDR2: MNHEY and SVGAGI. The length of the CDR3 is 14 residues. The CDR3 coding sequence is TGTGCCAGCAGTTACGGTTCCGGAGTCACTGAAGCTTTCTTT. It specifies CASSYGSGVTEAFF.

CDR3 loop: CASSPNVAGGPNEQYF. The CDR3 coding sequence is TGTGCCAGCAGCCCGAACGTGGCGGGAGGGCCAAACGAGCAGTACTTC. The gene calls are TRBV16 and TRBJ2-7; 9 bases are a match to TRBD2. This CDR3 comprises 16 residues. The germline gives CDR1 KGHSY, CDR2 FQNENV. The J segment lost 5 bases and the V segment lost 4 bases, leaving 12 bases of the junction unmatched. Combining the CDR3 with reference TRBV16 and TRBJ2-7 gives the whole variable domain GEEVAQTPKHLVRGEGQKAKLYCAPIKGHSYVFWYQQVLKNEFKFLISFQNENVFDETGMPKERFSAKCLPNSPCSLEIQATKLEDSAVYFCASSPNVAGGPNEQYFGPGTRLTVT.